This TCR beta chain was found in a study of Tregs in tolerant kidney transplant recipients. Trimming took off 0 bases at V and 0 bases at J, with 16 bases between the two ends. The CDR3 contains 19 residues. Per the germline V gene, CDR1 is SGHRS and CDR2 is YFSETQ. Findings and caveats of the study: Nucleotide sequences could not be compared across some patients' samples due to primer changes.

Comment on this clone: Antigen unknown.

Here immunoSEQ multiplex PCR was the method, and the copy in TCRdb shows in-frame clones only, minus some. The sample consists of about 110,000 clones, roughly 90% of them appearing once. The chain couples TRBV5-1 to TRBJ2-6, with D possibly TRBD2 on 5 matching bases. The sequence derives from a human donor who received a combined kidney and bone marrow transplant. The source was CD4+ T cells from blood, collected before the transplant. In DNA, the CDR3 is TGCGCCAGCAGCTTGGGGGGATCTAGCTCCTTCTCTGGGGCCAACGTCCTGACTTTC. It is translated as CASSLGGSSSFSGANVLTF.